The T cell receptor beta chain under discussion was sequenced for a study of T cells expressing NK-cell markers. TCRdb re-called the 5' RACE reads, yielding one record per CDR3 amino acid sequence without DNA. Its table records 350,000 to 450,000 distinct CDR3 sequences. Germline lookup yields CDR1 SGHTA and CDR2 FQGNSA. The CDR3 sequence is 12 residues long. The specimen was blood T cells: a sorted CD56 or NKG2C T cell subset, CD4+ or CD8+ T cells, or bulk PBMC T cells (not recorded which). This chain links TRBV7-2 with TRBJ2-7; the TCRdb call, TRBD1, lacks DNA for checking. The TCR sequence derives from a man aged 18 to 69 in good health. The CDR3 region is CASSPGNWEQYF.